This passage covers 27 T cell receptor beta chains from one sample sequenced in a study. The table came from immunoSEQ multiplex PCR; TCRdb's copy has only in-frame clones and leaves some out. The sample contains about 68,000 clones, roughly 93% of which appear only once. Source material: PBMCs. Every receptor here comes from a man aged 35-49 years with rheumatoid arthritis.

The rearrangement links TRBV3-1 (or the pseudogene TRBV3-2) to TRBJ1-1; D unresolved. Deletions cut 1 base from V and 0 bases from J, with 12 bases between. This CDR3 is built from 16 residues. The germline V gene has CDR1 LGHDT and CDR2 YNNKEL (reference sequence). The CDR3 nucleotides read TGTGCCAGCAGCCAAGGGATAGGGAGGGTGAACACTGAAGCTTTCTTT. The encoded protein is CASSQGIGRVNTEAFF.

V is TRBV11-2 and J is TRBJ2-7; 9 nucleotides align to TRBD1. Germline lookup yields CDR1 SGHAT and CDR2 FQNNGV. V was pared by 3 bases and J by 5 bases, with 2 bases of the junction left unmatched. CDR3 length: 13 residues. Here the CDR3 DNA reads TGTGCCAGCAGCTTCGACAGGGGGGACGAGCAGTACTTC. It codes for CASSFDRGDEQYF.

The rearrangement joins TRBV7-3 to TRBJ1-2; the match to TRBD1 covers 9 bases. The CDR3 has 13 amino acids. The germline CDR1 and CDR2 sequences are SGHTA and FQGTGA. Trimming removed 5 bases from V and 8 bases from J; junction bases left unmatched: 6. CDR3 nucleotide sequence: TGTGCCAGCAGCGCGACAGGGGGAGACGGCTACACCTTC. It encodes CASSATGGDGYTF.

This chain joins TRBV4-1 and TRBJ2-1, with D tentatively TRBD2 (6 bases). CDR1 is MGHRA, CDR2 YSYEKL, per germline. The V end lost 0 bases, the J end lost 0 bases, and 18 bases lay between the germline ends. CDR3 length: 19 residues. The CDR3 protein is CASSQDPRRGRSSYNEQFF. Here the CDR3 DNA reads TGCGCCAGCAGCCAAGATCCCCGTCGGGGGAGGAGCTCCTACAATGAGCAGTTCTTC.

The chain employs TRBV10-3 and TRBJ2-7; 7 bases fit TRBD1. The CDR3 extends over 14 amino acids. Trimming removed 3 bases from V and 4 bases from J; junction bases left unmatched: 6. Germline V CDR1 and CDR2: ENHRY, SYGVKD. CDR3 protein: CAISEEDRVYEQYF. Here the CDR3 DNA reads TGTGCCATCAGTGAAGAAGACAGGGTGTACGAGCAGTACTTC.

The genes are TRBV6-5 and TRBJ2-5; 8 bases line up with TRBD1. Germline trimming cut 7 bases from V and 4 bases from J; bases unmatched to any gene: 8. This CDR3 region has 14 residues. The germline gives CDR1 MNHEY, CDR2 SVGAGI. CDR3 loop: CASNGRGRRETQYF. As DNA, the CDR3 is TGTGCCAGCAATGGCAGGGGGCGTCGAGAGACCCAGTACTTC.

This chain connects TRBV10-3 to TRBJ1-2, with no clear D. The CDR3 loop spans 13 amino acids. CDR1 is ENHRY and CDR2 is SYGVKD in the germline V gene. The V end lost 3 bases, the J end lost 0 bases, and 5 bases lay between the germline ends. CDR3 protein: CAISDSPNYGYTF. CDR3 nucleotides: TGTGCCATCAGTGACAGTCCTAACTATGGCTACACCTTC.

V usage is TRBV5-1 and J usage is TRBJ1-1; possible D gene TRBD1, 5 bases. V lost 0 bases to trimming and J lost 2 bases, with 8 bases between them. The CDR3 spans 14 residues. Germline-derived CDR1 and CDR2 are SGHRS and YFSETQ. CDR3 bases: TGCGCCAGCAGCTTGGGGACATCAAACACTGAAGCTTTCTTT. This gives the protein CASSLGTSNTEAFF.

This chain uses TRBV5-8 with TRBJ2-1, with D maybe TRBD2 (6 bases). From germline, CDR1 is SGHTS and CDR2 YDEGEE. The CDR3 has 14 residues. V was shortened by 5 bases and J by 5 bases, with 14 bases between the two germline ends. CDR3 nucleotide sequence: TGTGCCAGCAGTCCCGGGACTGGTCACAATGAGCAGTTCTTC. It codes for CASSPGTGHNEQFF.

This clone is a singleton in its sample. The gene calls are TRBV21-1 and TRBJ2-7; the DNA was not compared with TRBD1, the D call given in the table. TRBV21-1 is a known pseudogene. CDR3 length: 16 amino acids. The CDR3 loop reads CASSIPRDRSSYEQYF. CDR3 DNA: TGTGCCAGCAGCATCCCCCGGGACAGGAGCTCCTACGAGCAGTACTTC.

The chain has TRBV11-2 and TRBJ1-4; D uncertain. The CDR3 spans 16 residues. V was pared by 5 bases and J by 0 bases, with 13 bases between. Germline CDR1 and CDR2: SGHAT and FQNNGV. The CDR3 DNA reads TGTGCCAGCAGCCTTCAAAGTAGGCCAACTAATGAAAAACTGTTTTTT. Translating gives CASSLQSRPTNEKLFF.

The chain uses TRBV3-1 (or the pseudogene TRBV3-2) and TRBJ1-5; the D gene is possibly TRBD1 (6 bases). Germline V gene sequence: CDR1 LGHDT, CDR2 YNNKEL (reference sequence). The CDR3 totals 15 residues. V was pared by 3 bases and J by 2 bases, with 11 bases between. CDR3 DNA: TGTGCCAGCAGCCAGAGGGGGACGGGCAATCAGCCCCAGCATTTT. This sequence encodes CASSQRGTGNQPQHF.

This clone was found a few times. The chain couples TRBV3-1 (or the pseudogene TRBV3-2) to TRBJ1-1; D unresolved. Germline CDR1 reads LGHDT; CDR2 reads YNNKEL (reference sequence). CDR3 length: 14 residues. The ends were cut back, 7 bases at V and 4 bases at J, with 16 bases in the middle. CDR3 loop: CASTSYHYTTEAFF. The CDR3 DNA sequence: TGTGCCAGCACCTCCTACCATTATACCACTGAAGCTTTCTTT.

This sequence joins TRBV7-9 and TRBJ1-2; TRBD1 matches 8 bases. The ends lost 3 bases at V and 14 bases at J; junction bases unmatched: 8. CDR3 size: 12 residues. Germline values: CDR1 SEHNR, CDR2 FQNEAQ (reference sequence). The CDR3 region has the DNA TGTGCCAGCAGCTTCCGGGACAGGAAGGAAACCTTC. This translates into CASSFRDRKETF.

The chain's CDR3 is CASSESRWPQYF. The CDR3, as DNA: TGCGCCAGCAGTGAGTCGAGGTGGCCCCAGTACTTC. The gene calls are TRBV10-1 and TRBJ2-5, with unresolved D. The CDR3 extends over 12 amino acids. Looked up from germline, CDR1 is WNHNN and CDR2 is SYGVQD (reference sequence). V lost 0 bases and J lost 9, with 8 bases in between.

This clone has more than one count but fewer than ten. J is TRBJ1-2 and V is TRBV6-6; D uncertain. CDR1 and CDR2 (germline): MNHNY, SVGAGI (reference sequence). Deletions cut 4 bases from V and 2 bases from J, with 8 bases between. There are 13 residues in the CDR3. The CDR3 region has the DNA TGTGCCAGCAGTTTTGAGGGCAACTATGGCTACACCTTC. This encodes CASSFEGNYGYTF.

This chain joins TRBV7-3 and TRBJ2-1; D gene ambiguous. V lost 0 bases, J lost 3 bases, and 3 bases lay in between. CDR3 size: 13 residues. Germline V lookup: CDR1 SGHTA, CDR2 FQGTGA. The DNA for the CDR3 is TGTGCCAGCAGCTTAACCCTCTACAATGAGCAGTTCTTC. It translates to CASSLTLYNEQFF.

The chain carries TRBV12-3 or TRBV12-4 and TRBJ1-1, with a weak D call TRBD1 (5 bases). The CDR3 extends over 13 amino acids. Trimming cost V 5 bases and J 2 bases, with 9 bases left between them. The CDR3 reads CASSIQGNTEAFF. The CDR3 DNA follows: TGTGCCAGCAGTATTCAGGGAAACACTGAAGCTTTCTTT.

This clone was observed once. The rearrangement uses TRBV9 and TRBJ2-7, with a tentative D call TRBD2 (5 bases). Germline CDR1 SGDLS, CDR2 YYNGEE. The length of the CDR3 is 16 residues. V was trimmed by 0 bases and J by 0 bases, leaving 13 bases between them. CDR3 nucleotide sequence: TGTGCCAGCAGCGTAGGTCCGGGAACAAGCTCCTACGAGCAGTACTTC. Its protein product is CASSVGPGTSSYEQYF.

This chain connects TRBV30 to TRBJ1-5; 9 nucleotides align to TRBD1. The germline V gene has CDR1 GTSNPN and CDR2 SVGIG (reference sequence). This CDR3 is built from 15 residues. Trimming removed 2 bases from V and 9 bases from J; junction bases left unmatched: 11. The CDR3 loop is CAWSRPGQGIRPQHF. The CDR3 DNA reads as TGTGCCTGGAGTCGTCCGGGACAGGGTATAAGGCCCCAGCATTTT. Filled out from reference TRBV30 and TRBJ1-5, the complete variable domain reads SQTIHQWPATLVQPVGSPLSLECTVEGTSNPNLYWYRQAAGRGLQLLFYSVGIGQISSEVPQNLSASRPQDRQFILSSKKLLLSDSGFYLCAWSRPGQGIRPQHFGDGTRLSIL.

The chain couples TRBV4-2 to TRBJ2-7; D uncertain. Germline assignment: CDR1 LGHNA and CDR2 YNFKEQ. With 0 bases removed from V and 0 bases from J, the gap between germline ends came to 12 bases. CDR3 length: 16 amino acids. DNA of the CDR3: TGTGCCAGCAGCCAAGAGGGCACAGTCCCCTCCTACGAGCAGTACTTC. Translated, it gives CASSQEGTVPSYEQYF.

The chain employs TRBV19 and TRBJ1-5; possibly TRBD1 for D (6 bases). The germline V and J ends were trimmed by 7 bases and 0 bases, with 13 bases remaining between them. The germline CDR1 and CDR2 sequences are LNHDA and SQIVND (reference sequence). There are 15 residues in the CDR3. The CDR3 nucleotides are TGTGCCAGTACCCCGGGACAACATAGCAATCAGCCCCAGCATTTT. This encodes CASTPGQHSNQPQHF.

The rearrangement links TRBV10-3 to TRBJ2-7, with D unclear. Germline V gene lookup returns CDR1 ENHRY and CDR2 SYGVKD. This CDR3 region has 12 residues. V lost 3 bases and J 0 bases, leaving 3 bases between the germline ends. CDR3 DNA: TGTGCCATCAGTGATAGCTCCTACGAGCAGTACTTC. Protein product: CAISDSSYEQYF.

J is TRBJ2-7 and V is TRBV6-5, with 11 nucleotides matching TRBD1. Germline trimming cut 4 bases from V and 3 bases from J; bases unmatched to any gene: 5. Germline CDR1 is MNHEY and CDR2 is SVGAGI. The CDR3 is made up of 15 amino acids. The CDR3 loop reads CASSSAGTGGYEQYF. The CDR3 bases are TGTGCCAGCAGTTCTGCCGGGACAGGGGGCTACGAGCAGTACTTC.

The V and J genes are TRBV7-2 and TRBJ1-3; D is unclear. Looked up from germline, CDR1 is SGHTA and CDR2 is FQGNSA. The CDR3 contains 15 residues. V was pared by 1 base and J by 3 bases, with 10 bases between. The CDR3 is CASSLVGSGGNTIYF. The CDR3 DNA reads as TGTGCCAGCAGCTTAGTGGGGTCGGGTGGAAACACCATATATTTT.

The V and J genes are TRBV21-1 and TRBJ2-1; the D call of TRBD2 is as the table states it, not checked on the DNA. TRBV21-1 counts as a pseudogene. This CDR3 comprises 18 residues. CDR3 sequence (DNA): TGTGCCCTACCCCCTAAAAGGCAACTAGCGGGGGGCAACAATGAGCAGTTCTTC. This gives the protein CALPPKRQLAGGNNEQFF.

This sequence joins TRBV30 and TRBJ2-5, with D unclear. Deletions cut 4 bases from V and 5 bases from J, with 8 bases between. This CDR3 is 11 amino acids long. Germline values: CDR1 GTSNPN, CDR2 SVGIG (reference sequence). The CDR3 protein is CAWIRWETQYF. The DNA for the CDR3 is TGTGCCTGGATCAGGTGGGAGACCCAGTACTTC.